The 12 T cell receptor beta chains given below trace back to one sample, sequenced in a study of blood T cell repertoires in COVID-19 (dated by TCRdb to 2018 to 2021). The method behind the library was the immunoSEQ multiplex PCR assay. TCRdb retrieved this table from immuneACCESS and kept in-frame rearrangements only. Not all clones are present; in checked studies, unresolved V genes account for under half, and no reason is known for the remainder. A total of 210,000 or so clones appear in this sample, about 80% of them only once. The ten biggest clones cover over 6% of the sample. Sequencing was done on a sample of peripheral blood. The receptors stem from a woman older than 75 with COVID-19, enrolled during active disease.

V and J are TRBV11-2 and TRBJ2-5; no definite D call. The CDR3 is 13 residues long. Trimming pared 2 bases from V and 4 bases from J, leaving 8 bases between. Germline-derived CDR1 and CDR2 are SGHAT and FQNNGV. Here the CDR3 DNA reads TGTGCCAGCAGCTTATTTCAGGTAGAGACCCAGTACTTC. It specifies CASSLFQVETQYF.

The gene calls are TRBV7-6 and TRBJ1-6, with TRBD1 matching 7 bases. The ends lost 1 base at V and 10 bases at J; junction bases unmatched: 10. Germline-derived CDR1 and CDR2 are SGHVS and FNYEAQ. The CDR3 runs to 16 residues. CDR3 in amino acids: CASSLGAGTVNSPLHF. DNA for the CDR3: TGTGCCAGCAGCTTAGGGGCCGGGACAGTAAACTCACCCCTCCACTTT.

The chain couples TRBV3-1 (or the pseudogene TRBV3-2) to TRBJ1-2, with D unclear. Germline V gene data show CDR1 as LGHDT and CDR2 as YNNKEL (reference sequence). V was trimmed by 1 base and J by 4 bases, leaving 10 bases between them. The CDR3 totals 14 residues. As DNA, the CDR3 is TGTGCCAGCAGCCAAGGAGGAGGGAGCTATGGCTACACCTTC. Encoded protein: CASSQGGGSYGYTF.

The chain carries TRBV19 and TRBJ2-1; D is possibly TRBD1 (6 bases). The CDR3 totals 13 residues. Germline CDR1 reads LNHDA; CDR2 reads SQIVND (reference sequence). The V and J ends lost 5 bases and 13 bases respectively, with 18 bases between them. The CDR3 here is CASSPRGQIDQFF. CDR3 coding DNA: TGTGCCAGTAGTCCCCGAGGACAGATCGACCAGTTCTTC.

This clone occurred a few times. CDR3 sequence: CASSLVGADEQFF. The CDR3 bases are TGTGCCAGCAGCTTAGTAGGGGCTGATGAGCAGTTCTTC. The chain carries TRBV7-9 and TRBJ2-1; weak D call: TRBD1 (5 bases). Trimming took off 1 base at V and 8 bases at J, with 9 bases between the two ends. Germline CDR1 is SEHNR and CDR2 is FQNEAQ (reference sequence). The CDR3 sequence is 13 residues long.

This chain joins TRBV5-1 and TRBJ2-2, with TRBD1 as a possible D gene (6 bases). The CDR3 consists of 16 residues. Germline values: CDR1 SGHRS, CDR2 YFSETQ. Trimming stripped 0 bases from V and 2 bases from J, with 11 bases between. The CDR3 region has the DNA TGCGCCAGCAGCTTGGTTGGGGGCGCCAACACCGGGGAGCTGTTTTTT. Translated, it gives CASSLVGGANTGELFF.

The rearrangement uses TRBV28 and TRBJ2-7, with TRBD1 as a possible D gene (6 bases). CDR1 and CDR2 from the germline V gene are MDHEN and SYDVKM. The germline V and J ends were trimmed by 7 bases and 5 bases, with 15 bases remaining between them. The CDR3 sequence is 13 residues long. The chain's CDR3 is CASTTAYRDEQYF. CDR3 nucleotide sequence: TGTGCCAGCACCACTGCTTACAGGGACGAGCAGTACTTC.

The rearrangement uses TRBV5-5 and TRBJ2-7, with D perhaps TRBD1 (6 bases). Per germline, CDR1 SGHKS and CDR2 YYEKEE (reference sequence). The V end lost 4 bases, the J end lost 7 bases, and 15 bases lay between the germline ends. This CDR3 region has 13 residues. The CDR3 nucleotides are TGTGCCAGCAGCCCAGAGGGGGTTCGAGAGCAGTACTTC. Translating gives CASSPEGVREQYF.

Written as DNA, the CDR3 is TGTGCCAGCAGCCGCACCGAGGGCAACACTGAAGCTTTCTTT. The encoded protein is CASSRTEGNTEAFF. The chain carries TRBV3-1 (or the pseudogene TRBV3-2) and TRBJ1-1; D not certain. Trimming removed 4 bases from V and 2 bases from J, with 11 bases in between. The CDR3 length is 14 residues. The V gene's germline CDR1 is LGHDT and CDR2 YNNKEL (reference sequence).

This clone has only one observation. The chain couples TRBV6-6 to TRBJ1-3, with D perhaps matching TRBD1 (6 bases). CDR3 length equals 13 residues. V lost 4 bases to trimming and J lost 2 bases, with 6 bases between them. Germline values: CDR1 MNHNY, CDR2 SVGAGI (reference sequence). The CDR3 region is CASSSGAGNTIYF. Written as DNA, the CDR3 is TGTGCCAGCAGTTCAGGGGCTGGAAACACCATATATTTT.

This chain links TRBV5-1 with TRBJ1-2; D is ambiguous. The CDR3 loop spans 14 amino acids. Deletions cut 0 bases from V and 6 bases from J, with 12 bases between. The germline CDR1 and CDR2 sequences are SGHRS and YFSETQ. In nucleotides, the CDR3 is TGCGCCAGCAGCTTGGGGGCAGAATCTAATGGCTACACCTTC. Encoded protein: CASSLGAESNGYTF.

The rearrangement joins TRBV19 to TRBJ1-5, with 7 bases aligning to TRBD1. Trimming took 5 bases from V and 4 from J; bases not matched to a gene: 5. The CDR3 runs to 14 residues. Germline V gene lookup returns CDR1 LNHDA and CDR2 SQIVND (reference sequence). CDR3 loop: CASSVGQSNQPQHF. The CDR3 DNA reads TGTGCCAGTAGTGTGGGACAGTCTAATCAGCCCCAGCATTTT.